Below, 31 T cell receptor beta chains from the same sample are listed, as sequenced in a study of CD8 T cells in ankylosing spondylitis. In TCRdb, the 5' RACE reads were re-called with MiXCR into one record per CDR3 protein. The data contain a few hundred thousand distinct CDR3 sequences, around a tenth of them singletons. Sequencing was carried out using blood, either unsorted or a sorted T cell fraction (not recorded which). These receptors originate from a female donor with ankylosing spondylitis or in good health (not recorded which).

The sample holds many counts of this clonotype. The genes are TRBV10-2 and TRBJ2-7, with TRBD2 identical over 9 bases. The V gene end was trimmed by 6 bases and the J gene end by 3 bases; junction bases not matched to a gene: 18. CDR3 length: 18 amino acids. Germline CDR1 reads WSHSY; CDR2 reads SAAADI. This CDR3 reads CASRTKGEYSGSFYEQYF. The CDR3 nucleotides read TGCGCCAGCAGGACTAAGGGGGAGTATAGCGGGAGTTTCTACGAGCAGTACTTC.

This clonotype was found many times. The genes are TRBV5-1 and TRBJ2-3; 9 bases are a match to TRBD2. The CDR3 covers 17 residues. The V gene end was trimmed by 0 bases and the J gene end by 6 bases; junction bases not matched to a gene: 11. From germline, CDR1 is SGHRS and CDR2 YFSETQ. CDR3: CASSLEAASGVGDTQYF. In DNA form, the CDR3 reads TGCGCCAGCAGCTTGGAGGCTGCTAGCGGGGTCGGGGATACGCAGTATTTT.

This clonotype was seen ten or more times. This chain uses TRBV5-6 with TRBJ1-6; 7 nucleotides line up with TRBD1. V dropped 4 bases and J dropped 11; count of bases not matched to a gene: 9. The CDR3 has 14 residues. Germline CDR1 and CDR2: SGHDT and YYEEEE. The chain's CDR3 is CASSLTGVGTPLHF. Here the CDR3 DNA reads TGTGCCAGCAGCCTTACAGGGGTAGGAACACCCCTCCACTTT.

This clonotype turned up a few times. The gene calls are TRBV24-1 and TRBJ2-3; 9 bases are shared with TRBD1. CDR1 and CDR2 (germline): KGHDR, SFDVKD. The CDR3 totals 15 residues. The J segment lost 4 bases and the V segment lost 6 bases, leaving 7 bases of the junction unmatched. The CDR3 DNA follows: TGTGCCACCAGTACACCCGGGACAGGGTCAGATACGCAGTATTTT. Its protein is CATSTPGTGSDTQYF.

This clonotype was detected ten times or more. The chain links TRBV20-1 to TRBJ1-2; maybe TRBD1 (6 bases). The CDR3 spans 14 residues. Trimming took 2 bases from V and 3 from J, leaving 13 bases between them. Germline V CDR1 and CDR2: DFQATT, SNEGSKA (reference sequence). CDR3 nucleotide sequence: TGCAGTGCTAGATTCCGGGACAAGGACTATGGCTACACCTTC. Protein sequence: CSARFRDKDYGYTF.

This clonotype appeared many times. V usage is TRBV15 and J usage is TRBJ1-4; no clear D. Per the germline V gene, CDR1 is LNHNV and CDR2 is YYDKDF (reference sequence). The CDR3 contains 15 residues. The V and J ends lost 7 bases and 11 bases respectively, with 23 bases between them. The chain's CDR3 is CATTSSRDPRLKLFF. CDR3 sequence (DNA): TGTGCCACCACTTCGAGCCGGGATCCGCGTTTGAAACTGTTTTTT.

This clonotype was observed a handful of times. The chain couples TRBV7-2 to TRBJ2-7; a possible D gene is TRBD2 (7 bases). Germline V CDR1 and CDR2: SGHTA, FQGNSA. This CDR3 region has 14 residues. Trimming pared 3 bases from V and 6 bases from J, leaving 15 bases between. Here the CDR3 DNA reads TGTGCCAGCAGCTTCCGGGGGGCGCAGGGCGAGCAGTACTTC. This translates into CASSFRGAQGEQYF.

This chain links TRBV5-4 with TRBJ2-1, with 13 bases fitting TRBD2. This CDR3 region has 17 residues. Germline loops: CDR1 SGHNT, CDR2 YYREEE (reference sequence). With V trimmed by 4 bases and J by 5 bases, 9 bases remained unmatched. CDR3 nucleotide sequence: TGTGCCAGCAGCACAACTAGCGGGAGGGCGCGTAACAATGAGCAGTTCTTC. Translated: CASSTTSGRARNNEQFF. The full variable domain, completed using reference TRBV5-4 and TRBJ2-1, is ETGVTQSPTHLIKTRGQQVTLRCSSQSGHNTVSWYQQALGQGPQFIFQYYREEENGRGNFPPRFSGLQFPNYSSELNVNALELDDSALYLCASSTTSGRARNNEQFFGPGTRLTVL.

This clonotype has ten or more counts. V is TRBV24-1 and J is TRBJ2-3; D possibly corresponds to TRBD1 (5 bases). The length of the CDR3 is 13 residues. The V end lost 5 bases, the J end lost 4 bases, and 9 bases lay between the germline ends. Germline CDR1 reads KGHDR; CDR2 reads SFDVKD. CDR3 nucleotides: TGTGCCACCAGTGTGTCAGGGCCAGATACGCAGTATTTT. Translated: CATSVSGPDTQYF.

This clonotype has ten or more counts. This chain uses TRBV20-1 with TRBJ2-4; 12 bases align to TRBD2. This CDR3 contains 18 residues. V lost 5 bases to trimming and J lost 0 bases; unmatched junction nucleotides: 11. Germline CDR1 reads DFQATT; CDR2 reads SNEGSKA (reference sequence). The CDR3 here is CSAQTSGGFPLAKNIQYF. The CDR3 DNA reads as TGCAGTGCTCAGACTAGCGGGGGATTTCCGCTAGCCAAAAACATTCAGTACTTC.

The chain recombines TRBV15 with TRBJ2-7, with TRBD1 matching 9 bases. Trimming cost V 5 bases and J 6 bases; bases outside gene matches: 11. CDR1 LNHNV and CDR2 YYDKDF come from the germline V gene (reference sequence). The CDR3 loop spans 15 amino acids. CDR3 in amino acids: CATSETGGDLFEQYF. CDR3 nucleotide sequence: TGTGCCACCAGCGAGACAGGGGGAGACCTCTTCGAGCAGTACTTC.

This clonotype was seen at least ten times. This rearrangement joins TRBV20-1 to TRBJ2-1, with no clear D. Trimming shortened V by 3 bases and J by 0 bases, and 9 bases separated the two germline ends. Germline V gene sequence: CDR1 DFQATT, CDR2 SNEGSKA (reference sequence). This CDR3 is 14 amino acids long. CDR3 in amino acids: CSASRESSYNEQFF. The CDR3 DNA reads as TGCAGTGCTAGTAGAGAGAGCTCCTACAATGAGCAGTTCTTC.

This clonotype was seen repeatedly, ten times or more. J is TRBJ1-6 and V is TRBV20-1; D gene uncertain. V was clipped by 6 bases and J by 0 bases, with 18 bases between them. Germline CDR1 DFQATT, CDR2 SNEGSKA (reference sequence). The CDR3 runs 17 residues. The CDR3 DNA sequence: TGCAGTGCCCCGAGGCTTTCCGAGAGCTCCTATAATTCACCCCTCCACTTT. It specifies CSAPRLSESSYNSPLHF.

The sample holds many counts of this clonotype. The gene calls are TRBV20-1 and TRBJ2-3, with 7 bases matching TRBD1. This CDR3 is built from 14 residues. Unmatched junction bases numbered 8, after V lost 1 base and J lost 7 bases. Germline lookup yields CDR1 DFQATT and CDR2 SNEGSKA (reference sequence). In DNA form, the CDR3 reads TGCAGTGCTAGAGTCCCGGGACAGTATTATACGCAGTATTTT. As protein: CSARVPGQYYTQYF.

There are many counts of this clonotype. V gene TRBV11-2 combines with J gene TRBJ2-1; D might be TRBD2 (6 bases). Germline lookup yields CDR1 SGHAT and CDR2 FQNNGV. V was pared by 5 bases and J by 5 bases, with 13 bases between. The CDR3 is 14 amino acids. The CDR3 spells CASSLGLNNNEQFF. In nucleotides, the CDR3 is TGTGCCAGCAGCCTTGGACTAAACAACAATGAGCAGTTCTTC.

The sample holds a few counts of this clonotype. The chain couples TRBV3-1 to TRBJ1-5, with D tentatively TRBD1 (6 bases). Germline CDR1 reads LGHDT; CDR2 reads YNNKEL (reference sequence). Trimming removed 1 base at V and 7 bases at J, with 14 bases between. This CDR3 spans 15 amino acids. DNA for the CDR3: TGTGCCAGCAGCCAAGTCCCAGGGGTCAACCAGCCCCAGCATTTT. This encodes CASSQVPGVNQPQHF.

This clonotype was found a few times. The V and J genes are TRBV5-5 and TRBJ1-6; possibly TRBD1 for D (5 bases). Per germline, CDR1 SGHKS and CDR2 YYEKEE (reference sequence). The CDR3 sequence is 15 residues long. Trimming left V 4 bases short and J 7 bases short, with 15 bases between. CDR3 in amino acids: CASSPTPGRNSPLHF. CDR3 in DNA: TGTGCCAGCAGCCCAACTCCAGGGAGGAATTCACCCCTCCACTTT. The whole variable domain, remainder taken from reference TRBV5-5 and TRBJ1-6, is DAGVTQSPTHLIKTRGQQVTLRCSPISGHKSVSWYQQVLGQGPQFIFQYYEKEERGRGNFPDRFSARQFPNYSSELNVNALLLGDSALYLCASSPTPGRNSPLHFGNGTRLTVT.

This clonotype was detected ten times or more. The rearrangement links TRBV6-1 to TRBJ1-6; the D gene is possibly TRBD1 (5 bases). The V gene's germline CDR1 is MNHNS and CDR2 SASEGT. The length of the CDR3 is 14 residues. V was shortened by 5 bases and J by 4 bases, with 9 bases between the two germline ends. CDR3 loop: CASSQTVYNSPLHF. The DNA of the CDR3 is TGTGCCAGCAGTCAGACAGTGTATAATTCACCCCTCCACTTT.

Only a few counts were recorded for this clonotype. The gene calls are TRBV20-1 and TRBJ2-7, with 7 positions matching TRBD1. V lost 5 bases and J lost 7; bases outside the gene matches: 14. The CDR3 has 14 residues. Germline CDR1 reads DFQATT; CDR2 reads SNEGSKA (reference sequence). CDR3 coding DNA: TGCAGTGCTCCACGACAGGGCCCCCGGGGAGAGCAGTACTTC. This encodes CSAPRQGPRGEQYF.

This clonotype was counted between two and nine times. V gene TRBV28 combines with J gene TRBJ2-6; 7 bases are shared with TRBD1. The CDR3 is made up of 15 amino acids. Germline-derived CDR1 and CDR2 are MDHEN and SYDVKM. V lost 6 bases to trimming and J lost 0 bases; unmatched junction nucleotides: 2. CDR3 sequence (DNA): TGTGCCAGCAGGACAGGGTTCTCTGGGGCCAACGTCCTGACTTTC. Protein: CASRTGFSGANVLTF.

This clonotype was seen a handful of times. V usage is TRBV29-1 and J usage is TRBJ2-2; 12 bases line up with TRBD2. The germline CDR1 and CDR2 sequences are SQVTM and ANQGSEA. This CDR3 spans 18 amino acids. J gave up 6 bases and V 3 bases, and 14 bases lay outside the gene matches. CDR3 nucleotide sequence: TGCAGCGTTGATAGGCCTAGCGGGAGGGCCGGTAGGCCCGGGGAGCTGTTTTTT. Its protein is CSVDRPSGRAGRPGELFF.

This clonotype was seen repeatedly, ten times or more. The J gene is TRBJ1-1, the V gene TRBV7-9; D possibly corresponds to TRBD1 (6 bases). Germline values: CDR1 SEHNR, CDR2 FQNEAQ (reference sequence). The CDR3 spans 13 residues. V lost 3 bases and J lost 7, with 12 bases in between. The CDR3 region has the DNA TGTGCCAGCAGCTTTCCCGGGACATTTGAAGCTTTCTTT. Protein sequence: CASSFPGTFEAFF.

This clonotype has at least ten counts. The chain combines TRBV5-1 with TRBJ1-1, with TRBD1 as a possible D gene (6 bases). Germline V gives CDR1 SGHRS, CDR2 YFSETQ. The V and J ends lost 2 bases and 0 bases respectively, with 14 bases between them. This CDR3 is built from 16 residues. CDR3 coding DNA: TGCGCCAGCAGCTTCGGAACAGGGTATATGAACACTGAAGCTTTCTTT. Translated, it gives CASSFGTGYMNTEAFF. Filled out from reference TRBV5-1 and TRBJ1-1, the complete variable domain reads KAGVTQTPRYLIKTRGQQVTLSCSPISGHRSVSWYQQTPGQGLQFLFEYFSETQRNKGNFPGRFSGRQFSNSRSEMNVSTLELGDSALYLCASSFGTGYMNTEAFFGQGTRLTVV.

This sequence joins TRBV7-9 and TRBJ2-5, with D perhaps TRBD1 (5 bases). The germline V and J ends were trimmed by 4 bases and 3 bases, with 15 bases remaining between them. CDR3 length: 15 amino acids. Germline V gives CDR1 SEHNR, CDR2 FQNEAQ (reference sequence). For the CDR3, the DNA is TGTGCCAGCAGCTCCTGGACACCTCGAAAAGAGACCCAGTACTTC. Its protein product is CASSSWTPRKETQYF.

This clonotype was observed a handful of times. The rearrangement links TRBV7-7 to TRBJ2-3; a weak D match, TRBD1 (6 bases). Germline CDR1 SSHAT, CDR2 FNYEAQ (reference sequence). The CDR3 sequence is 14 residues long. The V gene lost 5 bases and the J gene lost 9 bases, with 18 bases spanning the gap. The CDR3 nucleotides are TGTGCCAGCAGCCCAGACAGGTTCTCAGGGACGCAGTATTTT. This sequence encodes CASSPDRFSGTQYF.

This clonotype has a count of ten or more. V is TRBV12-3 or TRBV12-4 and J is TRBJ1-3, with 12 bases identical to TRBD1. This CDR3 comprises 15 residues. The V and J ends lost 8 bases and 10 bases, in that order; junction bases with no gene match: 12. In DNA form, the CDR3 reads TGTGCCAGCCGCGAACGGGGACAGGGGGCTGGTACCATATATTTT. Translating it yields CASRERGQGAGTIYF.

This clonotype has only a few counts. This rearrangement joins TRBV20-1 to TRBJ1-1; D is unclear. The CDR3 runs to 14 residues. V lost 8 bases and J lost 3, with 19 bases in between. CDR1 and CDR2 from the germline V gene are DFQATT and SNEGSKA (reference sequence). The CDR3 nucleotides read TGCAGTAGTCGGAAGATATCGCCGGACACTGAAGCTTTCTTT. Protein: CSSRKISPDTEAFF.

The chain employs TRBV3-1 and TRBJ2-5; D gene unclear. Germline V gene lookup returns CDR1 LGHDT and CDR2 YNNKEL (reference sequence). Trimming cost V 3 bases and J 3 bases, with 20 bases left between them. This CDR3 region has 17 residues. In DNA form, the CDR3 reads TGTGCCAGCAGCCAGCCTTGGGTCGCCCCGAGCAAAGAGACCCAGTACTTC. Encoded protein: CASSQPWVAPSKETQYF.

This clonotype has at least ten counts. V is TRBV29-1 and J is TRBJ2-3, with 8 bases matching TRBD2. The CDR3 is 17 residues long. J lost 0 bases, V lost 6 bases, and 14 bases had no gene match. Germline V gene data show CDR1 as SQVTM and CDR2 as ANQGSEA. Here the CDR3 reads CSVLLAARITSTDTQYF. DNA of the CDR3: TGCAGCGTCCTACTAGCGGCTAGGATCACTAGCACAGATACGCAGTATTTT.

This clonotype was seen once. The chain has TRBV6-5 and TRBJ2-4, with D possibly TRBD2 on 5 matching bases. Germline CDR1 reads MNHEY; CDR2 reads SVGAGI. The CDR3 covers 17 residues. Trimming pared 0 bases from V and 1 base from J, leaving 13 bases between. The CDR3 here is CASSYSGEWAAKNIQYF. The CDR3 nucleotides are TGTGCCAGCAGTTACTCGGGAGAATGGGCGGCCAAAAACATTCAGTACTTC.

This clonotype was counted at least ten times. The chain carries TRBV7-9 and TRBJ2-1, with TRBD1 matching over 10 bases. Germline V gene sequence: CDR1 SEHNR, CDR2 FQNEAQ (reference sequence). This CDR3 has 16 residues. V lost 5 bases to trimming and J lost 2 bases; unmatched junction nucleotides: 6. In DNA, the CDR3 is TGTGCCAGCAGCCTATGGACAGGGGGAACCTACAATGAGCAGTTCTTC. This translates into CASSLWTGGTYNEQFF.